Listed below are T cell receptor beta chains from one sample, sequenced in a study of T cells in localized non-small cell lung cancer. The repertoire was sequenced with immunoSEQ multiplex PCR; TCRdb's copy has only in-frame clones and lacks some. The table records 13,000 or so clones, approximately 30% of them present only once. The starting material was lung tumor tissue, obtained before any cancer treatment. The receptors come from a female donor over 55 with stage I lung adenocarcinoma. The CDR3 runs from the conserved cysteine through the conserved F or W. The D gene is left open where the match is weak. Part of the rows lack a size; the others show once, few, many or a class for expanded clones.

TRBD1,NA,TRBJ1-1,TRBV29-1,TGCAGCTTTCAGACAGGGGTAGACACTGAAGCTTTCTTT,CSFQTGVDTEAFF
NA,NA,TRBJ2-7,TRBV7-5,TGTGCCAGCAGCTTCAGGACAGTCACCTACGAGCAGTACTTC,CASSFRTVTYEQYF
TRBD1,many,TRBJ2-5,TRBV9,TGTGCCAGCAGCGACGGGACAGGGATCCAAGAGACCCAGTACTTC,CASSDGTGIQETQYF
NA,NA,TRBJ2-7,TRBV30,TGTGCCTGGAGTGGGAGTACGCCCTACGAGCAGTACTTC,CAWSGSTPYEQYF
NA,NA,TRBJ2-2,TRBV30,TGTGCCTGGAGTGTACAGCGATCCGGGGAGCTGTTTTTT,CAWSVQRSGELFF
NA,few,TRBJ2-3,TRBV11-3,TGTGCCAGCAGCCCTGGTCAGGGGGGGTTGTACTCAGATACGCAGTATTTT,CASSPGQGGLYSDTQYF
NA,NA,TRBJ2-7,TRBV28,TGTGCCAGCGGCGAGATAACGATATACGAGCAGTACTTC,CASGEITIYEQYF
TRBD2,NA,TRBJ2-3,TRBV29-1,TGCAGCGTTGAGGAGCGGGGGGCCCTTTATGCGCAGTATTTT,CSVEERGALYAQYF
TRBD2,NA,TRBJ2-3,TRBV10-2,TGCGCCAGCAGTGGGATGGCGGGGGGCCAGACAGATACGCAGTATTTT,CASSGMAGGQTDTQYF
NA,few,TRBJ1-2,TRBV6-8,TGTGCCAGCAGTCAGATCATGGACGGGGGCTACACCTTC,CASSQIMDGGYTF
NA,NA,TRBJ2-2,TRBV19,TGTGCCAGTAGTATGTCAGACATCACCGGGGAGCTGTTTTTT,CASSMSDITGELFF
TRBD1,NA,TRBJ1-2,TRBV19,TGTGCCAGTACGCTACTTTTAGGGACAGGGGGCTATGGCTACACCTTC,CASTLLLGTGGYGYTF
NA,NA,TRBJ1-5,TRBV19,TGTGCCAGTAGTATCTTAAGGGGCGTTTGGCCTAGCAATCAGCCCCAGCATTTT,CASSILRGVWPSNQPQHF
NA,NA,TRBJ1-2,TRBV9,TGTGCCAGCAGCGTAGGAGGGGCAGGGACTATTGGCTACACCTTC,CASSVGGAGTIGYTF
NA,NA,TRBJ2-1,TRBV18,TGTGCCAGCTCACTACCCACTCTATCCCCCTACAATGAGCAGTTCTTC,CASSLPTLSPYNEQFF
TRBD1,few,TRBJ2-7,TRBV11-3,TGTGCCAGCAGCTTAGTTCGGACAGGGGCCTACGAGCAGTACTTC,CASSLVRTGAYEQYF
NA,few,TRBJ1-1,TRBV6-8,TGTGCCAGCAGTTACGACCCAGACAGTGTGGAAGCTTTCTTT,CASSYDPDSVEAFF
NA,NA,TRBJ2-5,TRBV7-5,TGTGCCAGCAGCTTTCAGCGGGCCGGGGAGACCCAGTACTTC,CASSFQRAGETQYF
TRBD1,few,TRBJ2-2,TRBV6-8,TGTGCCAGCAGTTACCACAGGGGAAACACCGGGGAGCTGTTTTTT,CASSYHRGNTGELFF
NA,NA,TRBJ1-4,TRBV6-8,TGTGCCATCAAGGCGGGAACTAATGAAAAACTGTTTTTT,CAIKAGTNEKLFF
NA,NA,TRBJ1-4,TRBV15,TGTGCCACCAGCAGACTGGACCCCAAGGAAAGACTGTTTTTT,CATSRLDPKERLFF
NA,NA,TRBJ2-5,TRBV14,TGTGCCAGCAGCCAAGATTCATTCCAAGAGACCCAGTACTTC,CASSQDSFQETQYF
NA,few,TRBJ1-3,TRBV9,TGTGCCAGCAGCGTAGCCCTTGCGAACACCATATATTTT,CASSVALANTIYF
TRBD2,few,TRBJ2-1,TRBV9,TGTGCCAGCAGCGTAGGACTAGCGGGATACAATGAGCAGTTCTTC,CASSVGLAGYNEQFF
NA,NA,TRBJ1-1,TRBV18,TGTGCCAGCTCACCAGTATCAGTCGCCAACACTGAAGCTTTCTTT,CASSPVSVANTEAFF
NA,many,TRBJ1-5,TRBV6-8,TGTGCCAGCAGTTCCTATAGCAATCAGCCCCAGCATTTT,CASSSYSNQPQHF
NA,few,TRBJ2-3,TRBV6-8,TGTGCCAGCAGAAGACCCGGGGGCACAGATACGCAGTATTTT,CASRRPGGTDTQYF